The 26 T cell receptor beta chains reported below all come from one sample, sequenced in a study of blood T cell repertoires in COVID-19. The table came from immunoSEQ multiplex PCR; TCRdb's copy has only in-frame clones and leaves some out. The sample carries about 68,000 clones, around 84% recorded once. The sequenced sample consisted of peripheral blood. These receptors were collected from a man aged 50 to 59 with acute or convalescent COVID-19.

The chain has TRBV4-2 and TRBJ2-3; no clear D. The CDR3 loop spans 13 amino acids. The V gene's germline CDR1 is LGHNA and CDR2 YNFKEQ. V lost 0 bases and J 6 bases, leaving 7 bases between the germline ends. The CDR3 region is CASSQDIHDTQYF. The CDR3 region has the DNA TGTGCCAGCAGCCAAGACATACACGATACGCAGTATTTT.

The chain carries TRBV11-3 and TRBJ2-7, with D possibly being TRBD1 (6 bases). The CDR3 is made up of 12 amino acids. Germline values: CDR1 SGHNT, CDR2 YENEEA. Deletions cut 5 bases from V and 4 bases from J, with 9 bases between. The CDR3 protein is CASSLQGYEQYF. DNA of the CDR3: TGTGCCAGCAGCCTACAGGGATACGAGCAGTACTTC.

The chain combines TRBV9 with TRBJ2-5, with D possibly matching TRBD2 (6 bases). In germline, CDR1 is SGDLS, CDR2 YYNGEE. The CDR3 is 16 amino acids. V was clipped by 3 bases and J by 2 bases, with 17 bases between them. CDR3 sequence: CASSAQTSPGQETQYF. In DNA, the CDR3 is TGTGCCAGCAGCGCCCAAACTAGCCCGGGGCAAGAGACCCAGTACTTC.

The CDR3 spells CATSDAGGSETQYF. In DNA, the CDR3 is TGTGCCACCAGTGACGCAGGGGGCTCAGAGACCCAGTACTTC. The J gene is TRBJ2-5, the V gene TRBV24-1; 8 bases match TRBD1. Germline V gene sequence: CDR1 KGHDR, CDR2 SFDVKD. V was clipped by 4 bases and J by 4 bases; unmatched bases: 4. CDR3 length: 14 amino acids.

CDR3 sequence (DNA): TGTGCCAGCAGCTTAGACTGGGACAGGGTCTATGGCTACACCTTC. Translation gives CASSLDWDRVYGYTF. V is TRBV7-9 and J is TRBJ1-2; 9 bases match TRBD1. The V gene's germline CDR1 is SEHNR and CDR2 FQNEAQ (reference sequence). The CDR3 has 15 residues. Trimming removed 1 base from V and 4 bases from J; junction bases left unmatched: 4. The full variable domain, in which reference TRBV7-9 and TRBJ1-2 provide the parts outside the CDR3, is DTGVSQNPRHKITKRGQNVTFRCDPISEHNRLYWYRQTLGQGPEFLTYFQNEAQLEKSRLLSDRFSAERPKGSFSTLEIQRTEQGDSAMYLCASSLDWDRVYGYTFGSGTRLTVV.

J is TRBJ2-3 and V is TRBV7-3, with 7 bases identical to TRBD2. V gave up 2 bases and J gave up 5 bases; unmatched junction bases: 4. The CDR3 extends over 14 amino acids. Germline V gene data show CDR1 as SGHTA and CDR2 as FQGTGA. CDR3 amino acids: CASSLAGVGDTQYF. The CDR3 nucleotides are TGTGCCAGCAGCTTAGCGGGAGTGGGAGATACGCAGTATTTT.

J is TRBJ2-1 and V is TRBV6-4; TRBD1 matches at 9 bases. This CDR3 region has 15 residues. CDR1 and CDR2 from the germline V gene are MRHNA and SNTAGT. The ends lost 6 bases at V and 4 bases at J; junction bases unmatched: 7. CDR3 DNA sequence: TGTGCCAGCAGCAACGGACAGGGGCCTTACAATGAGCAGTTCTTC. It encodes CASSNGQGPYNEQFF.

V gene TRBV4-2 combines with J gene TRBJ2-7; maybe TRBD1 (6 bases). Germline CDR1 reads LGHNA; CDR2 reads YNFKEQ. The CDR3 loop spans 15 amino acids. The V gene lost 3 bases and the J gene lost 1 base, with 13 bases spanning the gap. This CDR3 is CASSQALGQSYEQYF. The CDR3 DNA reads TGTGCCAGCAGCCAGGCCCTGGGACAATCCTACGAGCAGTACTTC.

The chain recombines TRBV28 with TRBJ1-5, with D hard to call. Trimming cost V 7 bases and J 2 bases, with 15 bases left between them. Germline V gives CDR1 MDHEN, CDR2 SYDVKM. The CDR3 is 15 residues long. The CDR3 sequence: CASKEVPRGNQPQHF. The CDR3 DNA reads as TGTGCCAGCAAGGAGGTCCCTAGGGGCAATCAGCCCCAGCATTTT. The whole variable domain, remainder taken from reference TRBV28 and TRBJ1-5, is DVKVTQSSRYLVKRTGEKVFLECVQDMDHENMFWYRQDPGLGLRLIYFSYDVKMKEKGDIPEGYSVSREKKERFSLILESASTNQTSMYLCASKEVPRGNQPQHFGDGTRLSIL.

This clone was observed once. The chain carries TRBV5-4 and TRBJ2-1; a possible D gene is TRBD2 (6 bases). The CDR3 is made up of 12 amino acids. The ends were cut back, 4 bases at V and 7 bases at J, with 9 bases in the middle. Germline CDR1 reads SGHNT; CDR2 reads YYREEE (reference sequence). CDR3 nucleotides: TGTGCCAGCAGCCCAGGGACTAATGAGCAGTTCTTC. Amino acids: CASSPGTNEQFF.

The V and J genes are TRBV2 and TRBJ1-6; 10 positions agree with TRBD1. The junction had 3 bases not matched to a gene; V was cut back by 6 bases and J by 7 bases. The CDR3 loop spans 14 amino acids. Germline V gene sequence: CDR1 SNHLY, CDR2 FYNNEI. CDR3 region: CASRGDRGNSPLHF. The CDR3 DNA is TGTGCCAGCAGGGGGGACAGGGGAAATTCACCCCTCCACTTT.

The J gene is TRBJ2-3, the V gene TRBV28; D gene ambiguous. The CDR3 loop spans 14 amino acids. From germline, CDR1 is MDHEN and CDR2 SYDVKM. Trimming pared 8 bases from V and 3 bases from J, leaving 15 bases between. CDR3 in DNA: TGTGCCAGCGCAGTCCGTACGAATACAGATACGCAGTATTTT. It is translated as CASAVRTNTDTQYF.

V gene TRBV7-9 combines with J gene TRBJ2-5; 8 positions agree with TRBD2. Germline V gene sequence: CDR1 SEHNR, CDR2 FQNEAQ (reference sequence). V was pared by 5 bases and J by 4 bases, with 9 bases of the junction left unmatched. The CDR3 sequence is 15 residues long. The CDR3 nucleotides are TGTGCCAGCAGCCCGGGAACCGGGGGGGGAGAGACCCAGTACTTC. Its translation is CASSPGTGGGETQYF.

This clone was recorded once. This chain links TRBV27 with TRBJ2-6; D gene unclear. The CDR3 is made up of 16 amino acids. The V gene lost 6 bases and the J gene lost 0 bases, with 12 bases spanning the gap. The V gene's germline CDR1 is MNHEY and CDR2 SMNVEV (reference sequence). The CDR3 region has the DNA TGTGCCAGCAGGCTGACTCCGAGCTCTGGGGCCAACGTCCTGACTTTC. Translating it yields CASRLTPSSGANVLTF.

The chain joins TRBV12-3 or TRBV12-4 to TRBJ2-1; the D gene is possibly TRBD1 (5 bases). V dropped 4 bases and J dropped 9 bases, with 10 bases sitting between them. The CDR3 is 12 amino acids. CDR3 bases: TGTGCCAGCAGTTCAGGGCGTCGTGAGCAGTTCTTC. Its translation: CASSSGRREQFF.

The chain has TRBV19 and TRBJ2-7; 8 nucleotides agree with TRBD2. This CDR3 region has 15 residues. Germline trimming cut 7 bases from V and 0 bases from J; bases unmatched to any gene: 8. Germline-derived CDR1 and CDR2 are LNHDA and SQIVND (reference sequence). CDR3 amino acids: CASKETSGSSYEQYF. The CDR3 bases are TGTGCCAGTAAAGAGACAAGCGGGAGCTCCTACGAGCAGTACTTC.

This clone was observed a few times. This chain connects TRBV11-2 to TRBJ2-3; the D gene is possibly TRBD2 (5 bases). The germline V gene encodes CDR1 SGHAT and CDR2 FQNNGV. Trimming cost V 1 base and J 4 bases, with 9 bases left between them. This CDR3 comprises 14 residues. The CDR3 here is CASSLALAPDTQYF. As DNA, the CDR3 is TGTGCCAGCAGCTTAGCGCTAGCTCCAGATACGCAGTATTTT.

This chain's CDR3 is CASSQEWHGGYTF. The CDR3 DNA is TGTGCCAGCAGCCAAGAGTGGCATGGCGGCTACACCTTC. V usage is TRBV4-2 and J usage is TRBJ1-2; D gene unclear. CDR1 and CDR2 (germline): LGHNA, YNFKEQ. The V and J ends lost 0 bases and 8 bases respectively, with 10 bases between them. The CDR3 is 13 amino acids.

A few counts support this clone. The rearrangement joins TRBV19 to TRBJ1-2; 8 nucleotides align to TRBD1. Germline CDR1 is LNHDA and CDR2 is SQIVND (reference sequence). V lost 7 bases to trimming and J lost 4 bases; unmatched junction nucleotides: 14. The CDR3 extends over 16 amino acids. CDR3: CASMTGTGGSIYGYTF. Here the CDR3 DNA reads TGTGCCAGTATGACCGGGACAGGTGGATCCATCTATGGCTACACCTTC.

The genes are TRBV28 and TRBJ2-3; possible D gene TRBD2, 5 bases. The germline V gene has CDR1 MDHEN and CDR2 SYDVKM. The CDR3 loop spans 15 amino acids. Trimming left V 3 bases short and J 5 bases short, with 15 bases between. The DNA for the CDR3 is TGTGCCAGCAGTTTCATTAGCGACCTTGGAGATACGCAGTATTTT. Amino acid sequence: CASSFISDLGDTQYF.

The chain has TRBV29-1 and TRBJ2-5; 9 nucleotides match TRBD1. Losses at the gene ends were 1 base for V and 4 bases for J; bases not matched to a gene: 4. The CDR3 covers 14 residues. Looked up from germline, CDR1 is SQVTM and CDR2 is ANQGSEA. Here the CDR3 reads CSVEGDRAGETQYF. CDR3 nucleotides: TGCAGCGTTGAAGGGGACAGGGCCGGAGAGACCCAGTACTTC.

The rearrangement links TRBV28 to TRBJ2-3; tentatively, D is TRBD2 (5 bases). CDR1 is MDHEN and CDR2 is SYDVKM in the germline V gene. The CDR3 totals 14 residues. Between the trimmed V and J ends, which lost 4 bases and 7 bases, there was a span of 15 bases. Here the CDR3 reads CASSSHTSPNTQYF. CDR3 nucleotides: TGTGCCAGCAGTTCGCATACTAGTCCAAATACGCAGTATTTT.

This clone was recorded only once. The chain is built from TRBV6-1 and TRBJ1-3; 7 nucleotides agree with TRBD1. Trimming at V came to 3 bases and at J to 2 bases, leaving 10 bases not matched to a gene. CDR3 size: 17 residues. Germline CDR1 MNHNS, CDR2 SASEGT. Here the CDR3 reads CASSDPPLTGPGNTIYF. The CDR3 region has the DNA TGTGCCAGCAGTGATCCTCCGCTGACAGGGCCTGGAAACACCATATATTTT.

This clone was seen only a few times. CDR3 region: CASSPPGLLGNEQFF. The CDR3 DNA sequence: TGTGCCAGCAGCCCCCCGGGACTCCTAGGGAATGAGCAGTTCTTC. The gene calls are TRBV5-8 and TRBJ2-1; TRBD2 is a possible D gene (6 bases). Looked up from germline, CDR1 is SGHTS and CDR2 is YDEGEE. The V gene lost 4 bases and the J gene lost 7 bases, with 18 bases spanning the gap. The CDR3 spans 15 residues.

The chain couples TRBV27 to TRBJ2-1, with D perhaps TRBD1 (5 bases). Trimming took 1 base from V and 9 from J, leaving 13 bases between them. The CDR3 has 14 residues. Germline V gives CDR1 MNHEY, CDR2 SMNVEV (reference sequence). Here the CDR3 DNA reads TGTGCCAGCAGTTTATGGGGCTCTCGAGTTGAGCAGTTCTTC. Its translation is CASSLWGSRVEQFF.

This sequence joins TRBV7-9 and TRBJ1-6, with D tentatively TRBD1 (5 bases). The V gene lost 3 bases and the J gene lost 6 bases, with 9 bases spanning the gap. The CDR3 is made up of 14 amino acids. Germline CDR1 and CDR2: SEHNR and FQNEAQ (reference sequence). CDR3 bases: TGTGCCAGCAGCTTGAGGGACTCTAATTCACCCCTCCACTTT. Its protein is CASSLRDSNSPLHF.